These 16 T cell receptor beta chains were all obtained from the same sample, sequenced in a study of blood T cell repertoires in COVID-19. The assay was immunoSEQ multiplex PCR, and TCRdb's table has in-frame clones only and misses some. The sample has 150,000 to 200,000 clones, approximately 80% seen once. The specimen was peripheral blood. The source is a woman aged 40 to 50 with COVID-19, enrolled during active disease.

This clone was counted a few times. The CDR3: CASSQLSNTEAFF. The CDR3 DNA reads TGTGCCAGCAGCCAATTGTCAAACACTGAAGCTTTCTTT. The genes are TRBV14 and TRBJ1-1; D unclear. The CDR3 is 13 residues long. Germline V lookup: CDR1 SGHDN, CDR2 FVKESK. V lost 2 bases and J lost 2, with 6 bases in between.

The chain combines TRBV4-1 with TRBJ2-1; the match to TRBD1 covers 7 bases. From germline, CDR1 is MGHRA and CDR2 YSYEKL. CDR3 length: 17 amino acids. The V and J ends lost 1 base and 0 bases, in that order; junction bases with no gene match: 6. The CDR3 DNA sequence: TGCGCCAGCAGCCAAGTGTTAGGGACAGACTCCTACAATGAGCAGTTCTTC. This gives the protein CASSQVLGTDSYNEQFF.

V and J are TRBV29-1 and TRBJ2-5; maybe TRBD1 (5 bases). Trimming cost V 7 bases and J 1 base, with 10 bases left between them. Germline V gene lookup returns CDR1 SQVTM and CDR2 ANQGSEA. The CDR3 sequence is 12 residues long. Here the CDR3 reads CSGDSFQETQYF. The CDR3 DNA is TGCAGCGGAGACAGCTTCCAAGAGACCCAGTACTTC.

V is TRBV6-2 or TRBV6-3 and J is TRBJ2-7; D is unclear. There are 11 residues in the CDR3. Trimming removed 0 bases at V and 9 bases at J, with 6 bases between. From germline, CDR1 is MNHEY and CDR2 SVGEGT. The CDR3 region has the DNA TGTGCCAGCAGTTACTCAGTAGTGCAGTACTTC. Translation gives CASSYSVVQYF.

The chain is built from TRBV3-1 (or the pseudogene TRBV3-2) and TRBJ2-1; 13 bases match TRBD2. CDR3 length: 15 amino acids. V was clipped by 6 bases and J by 10 bases; unmatched bases: 9. Per germline, CDR1 LGHDT and CDR2 YNNKEL (reference sequence). This chain's CDR3 is CASRREGLAGVEQFF. The DNA of the CDR3 is TGTGCCAGCAGGAGGGAAGGACTAGCGGGAGTAGAGCAGTTCTTC.

This chain links TRBV20-1 with TRBJ1-5; 7 bases line up with TRBD1. This CDR3 spans 11 amino acids. Per germline, CDR1 DFQATT and CDR2 SNEGSKA (reference sequence). V dropped 6 bases and J dropped 5; count of bases not matched to a gene: 1. CDR3 sequence: CSAGQDQPQHF. In DNA form, the CDR3 reads TGCAGTGCAGGACAGGATCAGCCCCAGCATTTT.

The V call is TRBV3-1 (or the pseudogene TRBV3-2), the J call TRBJ2-3; D uncertain. Trimming left V 2 bases short and J 4 bases short, with 7 bases between. Germline V gene lookup returns CDR1 LGHDT and CDR2 YNNKEL (reference sequence). The CDR3 covers 13 residues. In nucleotides, the CDR3 is TGTGCCAGCAGCCAACGAGGCGCAGATACGCAGTATTTT. As protein: CASSQRGADTQYF.

This clone came up a few times. The rearrangement uses TRBV7-9 and TRBJ2-7, with D possibly matching TRBD2 (5 bases). V was cut by 5 bases and J by 7 bases, with 18 bases left in between. The germline V gene has CDR1 SEHNR and CDR2 FQNEAQ (reference sequence). The CDR3 loop spans 14 amino acids. The CDR3 coding sequence is TGTGCCAGCAGCCCAGGCGTTGCGGGTGTGGAGCAGTACTTC. Its translation is CASSPGVAGVEQYF.

The V and J genes are TRBV7-6 and TRBJ2-5, with TRBD2 matching over 14 bases. Trimming cost V 8 bases and J 4 bases; bases outside gene matches: 6. Germline CDR1 reads SGHVS; CDR2 reads FNYEAQ. This CDR3 has 15 amino acids. CDR3 sequence reads: CASRRTSGGPETQYF. The CDR3 DNA reads TGTGCCAGCCGCCGGACTAGCGGGGGGCCAGAGACCCAGTACTTC.

The chain couples TRBV20-1 to TRBJ1-1, with D perhaps TRBD1 (6 bases). Trimming left V 3 bases short and J 9 bases short, with 11 bases between. The germline CDR1 and CDR2 sequences are DFQATT and SNEGSKA (reference sequence). This CDR3 comprises 11 residues. The CDR3 DNA sequence: TGCAGTGCTAGTGATCAGGGGCAAGCTTTCTTT. This encodes CSASDQGQAFF.

The J gene is TRBJ2-3, the V gene TRBV10-2; TRBD2 is a possible D gene (6 bases). Trimming shortened V by 6 bases and J by 10 bases, and 14 bases separated the two germline ends. The CDR3 spans 12 residues. Per germline, CDR1 WSHSY and CDR2 SAAADI. The CDR3 nucleotides read TGCGCCAGCAGGGAGGGTAACACCCCGCAGTATTTT. Encoded protein: CASREGNTPQYF.

CDR3 region: CASSLLGLSAYEQYF. The CDR3, as DNA: TGTGCCAGCAGCCTTCTGGGACTATCTGCCTACGAGCAGTACTTC. The genes are TRBV3-1 (or the pseudogene TRBV3-2) and TRBJ2-7; 7 bases agree with TRBD2. The V and J ends lost 4 bases and 2 bases, in that order; junction bases with no gene match: 8. Germline V CDR1 and CDR2: LGHDT, YNNKEL (reference sequence). This CDR3 is built from 15 residues.

This clone was seen just once. The chain couples TRBV9 to TRBJ1-2; D is possibly TRBD1 (5 bases). This CDR3 contains 15 residues. Trimming pared 0 bases from V and 1 base from J, leaving 10 bases between. The V gene's germline CDR1 is SGDLS and CDR2 YYNGEE. CDR3 region: CASSVATGDNYGYTF. The DNA for the CDR3 is TGTGCCAGCAGCGTAGCAACAGGAGATAACTATGGCTACACCTTC.

This chain's CDR3 is CASSGQGRTDTQYF. CDR3 DNA sequence: TGTGCCAGCAGTGGACAGGGGCGGACAGATACGCAGTATTTT. The chain is built from TRBV2 and TRBJ2-3; 8 bases match TRBD1. This CDR3 has 14 residues. The V gene end was trimmed by 4 bases and the J gene end by 3 bases; junction bases not matched to a gene: 3. In germline, CDR1 is SNHLY, CDR2 FYNNEI.

This chain uses TRBV12-3 or TRBV12-4 with TRBJ1-4; the D gene is possibly TRBD1 (6 bases). The CDR3 loop spans 13 amino acids. V shed 3 bases and J shed 8 bases, with 10 bases lying between them. CDR3: CASSFQTGEKLFF. In nucleotides, the CDR3 is TGTGCCAGCAGTTTTCAAACAGGGGAAAAACTGTTTTTT.

V is TRBV6-2 or TRBV6-3 and J is TRBJ1-6; perhaps TRBD1 as D (6 bases). In germline, CDR1 is MNHEY, CDR2 SVGEGT. The V end was cut by 6 bases, the J end by 6 bases, with 21 bases between. CDR3 length: 17 amino acids. CDR3 in amino acids: CASSINPPGVGNSPLHF. The CDR3 bases are TGTGCCAGCAGCATCAACCCACCAGGGGTTGGTAATTCACCCCTCCACTTT.